These 11 T cell receptor beta chains originate from one sample sequenced in a study of blood T cell repertoires in COVID-19 (dated by TCRdb to the early 2020s). The protocol used for the library was the immunoSEQ multiplex PCR assay. TCRdb obtained this table from immuneACCESS and retained in-frame rearrangements with V and J assigned. These tables miss some clones; where compared with another copy, unresolved V genes account for less than half of the shortfall, and the remainder is unexplained. The table for this sample lists 65,000 to 95,000 clones; around nine tenths of them were counted only once. The top ten constitute 6.5% to 9.5% of the sample. Sample: peripheral blood. Source of these receptors: a man aged 25-45 years with acute or convalescent COVID-19.

J is TRBJ1-1 and V is TRBV7-9; D not resolved. There are 14 residues in the CDR3. Trimming pared 5 bases from V and 0 bases from J, leaving 10 bases between. Germline CDR1 and CDR2: SEHNR and FQNEAQ (reference sequence). The CDR3 is CASSLRVVNTEAFF. Here the CDR3 DNA reads TGTGCCAGCAGCCTGCGGGTTGTGAACACTGAAGCTTTCTTT.

This clone was detected a few times. This rearrangement joins TRBV10-1 to TRBJ2-7, with D possibly being TRBD1 (5 bases). The germline V gene encodes CDR1 WNHNN and CDR2 SYGVQD (reference sequence). Deletions cut 6 bases from V and 2 bases from J, with 11 bases between. This CDR3 contains 13 residues. CDR3 sequence reads: CASRVQTAYEQYF. The CDR3 DNA reads TGCGCCAGCAGGGTTCAGACAGCCTACGAGCAGTACTTC.

The chain combines TRBV7-2 with TRBJ2-2, with 7 positions matching TRBD2. Trimming cost V 4 bases and J 4 bases; bases outside gene matches: 6. CDR1 is SGHTA, CDR2 FQGNSA, per germline. The CDR3 is 15 amino acids. The CDR3 DNA is TGTGCCAGCAGCTATCCGGAGCGGGGCACCGGGGAGCTGTTTTTT. Protein product: CASSYPERGTGELFF.

This sequence joins TRBV4-1 and TRBJ2-2; D gene uncertain. V was trimmed by 3 bases and J by 6 bases, leaving 5 bases between them. The CDR3 has 12 amino acids. The germline CDR1 and CDR2 sequences are MGHRA and YSYEKL. CDR3: CASSHEAGELFF. The CDR3 DNA reads TGCGCCAGCAGCCACGAGGCCGGGGAGCTGTTTTTT.

The chain uses TRBV6-2 or TRBV6-3 and TRBJ2-4; D is possibly TRBD1 (5 bases). Germline V CDR1 and CDR2: MNHEY, SVGEGT. V shed 4 bases and J shed 3 bases, with 10 bases lying between them. CDR3 length equals 14 residues. In DNA, the CDR3 is TGTGCCAGCAGTTTCAGGGCTGGCAAAAACATTCAGTACTTC. Amino acid sequence: CASSFRAGKNIQYF.

The CDR3 DNA sequence: TGTGCCAGCTCACCTGATTGGACAGGGATCGGCTACACCTTC. This gives the protein CASSPDWTGIGYTF. This chain uses TRBV18 with TRBJ1-2; 8 nucleotides line up with TRBD1. Germline V CDR1 and CDR2: KGHSH, LQKENI. The CDR3 has 14 amino acids. The junction had 8 bases not matched to a gene; V was cut back by 3 bases and J by 8 bases.

Here the CDR3 DNA reads TGTGCCAGCAGCTTTAGATCGGGGGGCCGCACAGATACGCAGTATTTT. Protein sequence: CASSFRSGGRTDTQYF. The V gene is TRBV13, the J gene TRBJ2-3, with a tentative D call TRBD2 (7 bases). The germline V gene has CDR1 PRHDT and CDR2 FYEKMQ (reference sequence). The CDR3 consists of 16 residues. V lost 3 bases and J lost 1, with 14 bases in between.

This chain joins TRBV29-1 and TRBJ1-3, with TRBD1 matching over 7 bases. Germline V lookup: CDR1 SQVTM, CDR2 ANQGSEA. V shed 6 bases, J shed 0 bases, and the junction held 5 bases outside the gene matches. The CDR3 extends over 14 amino acids. CDR3 DNA: TGCAGCGTCAGCAGGGGGACCTCTGGAAACACCATATATTTT. This translates into CSVSRGTSGNTIYF.

This chain connects TRBV27 to TRBJ2-7, with 7 bases matching TRBD1. This CDR3 contains 16 residues. Unmatched junction bases numbered 10, after V lost 4 bases and J lost 1 base. Per the germline V gene, CDR1 is MNHEY and CDR2 is SMNVEV (reference sequence). CDR3 protein: CASSSESRDSSYEQYF. CDR3 sequence (DNA): TGTGCCAGCAGTTCAGAATCACGGGACAGTTCCTACGAGCAGTACTTC.

In this sample, this clone turned up a few times. The CDR3 sequence is CASSPGNTEAFF. CDR3 in DNA: TGTGCCAGCAGTCCGGGTAACACTGAAGCTTTCTTT. This rearrangement joins TRBV25-1 to TRBJ1-1; D remains ambiguous. CDR3 length equals 12 residues. V was shortened by 5 bases and J by 2 bases, with 6 bases between the two germline ends. Per the germline V gene, CDR1 is MGHDK and CDR2 is SYGVNS.

The chain has TRBV19 and TRBJ1-3; TRBD1 matches at 7 bases. The junction had 6 bases not matched to a gene; V was cut back by 0 bases and J by 4 bases. The CDR3 loop spans 16 amino acids. Germline V CDR1 and CDR2: LNHDA, SQIVND (reference sequence). The CDR3: CASSIDRQGSGNTIYF. The CDR3 nucleotides are TGTGCCAGTAGTATAGACCGACAGGGTTCCGGAAACACCATATATTTT. Full variable domain (rest looked up from reference TRBV19 and TRBJ1-3): DGGITQSPKYLFRKEGQNVTLSCEQNLNHDAMYWYRQDPGQGLRLIYYSQIVNDFQKGDIAEGYSVSREKKESFPLTVTSAQKNPTAFYLCASSIDRQGSGNTIYFGEGSWLTVV.